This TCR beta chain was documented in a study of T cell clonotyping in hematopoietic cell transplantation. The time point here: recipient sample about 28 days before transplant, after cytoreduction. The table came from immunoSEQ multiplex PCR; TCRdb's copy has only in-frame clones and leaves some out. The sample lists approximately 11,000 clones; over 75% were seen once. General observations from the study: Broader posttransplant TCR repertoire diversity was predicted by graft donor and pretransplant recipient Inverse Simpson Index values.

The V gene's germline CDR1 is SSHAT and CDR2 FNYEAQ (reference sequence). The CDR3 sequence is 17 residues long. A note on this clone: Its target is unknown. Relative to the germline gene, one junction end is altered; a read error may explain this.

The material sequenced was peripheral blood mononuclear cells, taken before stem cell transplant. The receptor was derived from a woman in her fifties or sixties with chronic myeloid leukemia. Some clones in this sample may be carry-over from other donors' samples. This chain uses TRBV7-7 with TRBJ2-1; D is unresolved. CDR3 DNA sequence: TGTGCTAGCAGCTTAGGTCCGCCGTACAGCTCCTACAATGAGCAGTTCTTC. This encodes CASSLGPPYSSYNEQFF.